This T cell receptor (beta chain) was observed in a study of response to subunit inactivated influenza vaccine. A few counts support this clonotype. TCRdb redid the calling of the RT-PCR reads with MiXCR, one entry per CDR3 protein. The sample yields approximately 500,000 distinct CDR3 sequences, 10% to 15% seen once. V was trimmed by 7 bases and J by 7 bases, leaving 8 bases between them. The CDR3 runs to 12 residues. CDR1 is SEHNR and CDR2 is FQNEAQ in the germline V gene (reference sequence). Material: PBMCs from blood, obtained roughly 47 days after vaccination. The sequence was obtained from a man in his fifties or sixties who received an inactivated influenza vaccine. The J gene is TRBJ1-6, the V gene TRBV7-9; a weak D match, TRBD1 (5 bases). The CDR3, as DNA: TGTGCCAGCACCCGACAGAATTCACCCCTCCACTTT. It yields the protein CASTRQNSPLHF. Combining the CDR3 with reference TRBV7-9 and TRBJ1-6 gives the whole variable domain DTGVSQNPRHKITKRGQNVTFRCDPISEHNRLYWYRQTLGQGPEFLTYFQNEAQLEKSRLLSDRFSAERPKGSFSTLEIQRTEQGDSAMYLCASTRQNSPLHFGNGTRLTVT.